This entry features one T cell receptor beta chain sequence. Its antigen is as yet unknown. This sample is drawn from a study of T cells in Graves' hyperthyroidism and ophthalmopathy. Study-level results: Researchers found most expanded thyroid clonotypes above 0.001 in blood as well. Stable hyperthyroidism was told apart from ophthalmopathy by a model built on 13 V-J features. Ophthalmopathy onset followed model prediction by a median about 6.5 months.

Orbital computed tomography, thyroid ultrasound, serum thyroxine and TRAb, and clinical symptoms together informed the diagnoses. The V end was cut by 9 bases, the J end by 7 bases, with 12 bases between. Germline V CDR1 and CDR2: LNHDA, SQIVND (reference sequence). The CDR3 is 12 amino acids. The CDR3 regions of TCR beta were amplified from RNA transcripts. The primer set for the first-round RT-PCR of the TCR CDR3 was HTBI. TCRdb redid the calling of the multiplex PCR reads with MiXCR, one entry per CDR3 protein. Of about 700,000 distinct CDR3 sequences listed, approximately 42% are singletons. The chain uses TRBV19 and TRBJ2-2, with D possibly matching TRBD2 (6 bases). The TCR was taken from an adult man with Graves' disease, either hyperthyroidism or ophthalmopathy (not recorded which). Sequenced: peripheral blood or thyroid tissue (not recorded which). CDR3 sequence reads: CASALGSGELFF. CDR3 sequence (DNA): TGTGCCAGCGCCCTCGGGAGCGGGGAGCTGTTTTTT.